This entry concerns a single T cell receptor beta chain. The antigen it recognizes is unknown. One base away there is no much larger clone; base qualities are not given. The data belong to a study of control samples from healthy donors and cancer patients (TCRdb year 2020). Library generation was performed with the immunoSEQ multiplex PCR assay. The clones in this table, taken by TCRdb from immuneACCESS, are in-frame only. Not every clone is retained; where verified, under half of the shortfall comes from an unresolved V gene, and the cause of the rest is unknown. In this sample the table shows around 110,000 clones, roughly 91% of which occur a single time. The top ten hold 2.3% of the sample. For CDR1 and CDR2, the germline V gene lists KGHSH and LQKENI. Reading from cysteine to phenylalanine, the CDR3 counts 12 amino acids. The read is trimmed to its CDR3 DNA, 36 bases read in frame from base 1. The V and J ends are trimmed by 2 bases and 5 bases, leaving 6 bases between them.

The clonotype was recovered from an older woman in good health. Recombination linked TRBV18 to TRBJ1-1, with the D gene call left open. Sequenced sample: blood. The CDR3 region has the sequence CASSPAETEAFF. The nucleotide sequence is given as TGTGCCAGCTCACCAGCAGAGACTGAAGCTTTCTTT.